What follows are 8 T cell receptor beta chains derived from one specimen sequenced in a study of T cell repertoires in cytomegalovirus infection. TCRdb reprocessed the reads via MiXCR and lists one record per CDR3 protein. This sample has more than 150,000 distinct CDR3 sequences; 28% occur once, and the top ten carry 31%. The material sequenced was PBMCs. These receptors all stem from a human donor in good health (CMV status not recorded). Some clones in this sample may be carry-over from other donors' samples.

V is TRBV29-1 and J is TRBJ2-1; D remains ambiguous. This CDR3 is 16 amino acids long. Deletions cut 2 bases from V and 7 bases from J, with 21 bases between. CDR1 and CDR2 (germline): SQVTM, ANQGSEA. The CDR3 nucleotides are TGCAGCGTTGAAATGAGAGGCACCAAAGCAGGAAATGAGCAGTTCTTC. This translates into CSVEMRGTKAGNEQFF.

The V call is TRBV7-6, the J call TRBJ2-3, with D perhaps matching TRBD1 (6 bases). The CDR3 is 15 amino acids. V was clipped by 5 bases and J by 3 bases, with 15 bases between them. Germline assignment: CDR1 SGHVS and CDR2 FNYEAQ. CDR3 residues: CASSPEVQGTDTQYF. For the CDR3, the DNA is TGTGCCAGCAGCCCAGAGGTACAGGGAACAGATACGCAGTATTTT.

CDR3 sequence: CASTPRLQGARSGYTF. In nucleotides, the CDR3 is TGTGCCAGTACCCCCCGGCTCCAGGGGGCGCGGTCTGGCTACACCTTC. The chain combines TRBV19 with TRBJ1-2; 8 nucleotides agree with TRBD1. Germline V lookup: CDR1 LNHDA, CDR2 SQIVND (reference sequence). This CDR3 region has 16 residues. Unmatched junction bases numbered 17, after V lost 7 bases and J lost 7 bases.

This clonotype was detected a few times. V is TRBV2 and J is TRBJ2-7; the match to TRBD1 covers 7 bases. V gave up 3 bases and J gave up 1 base; unmatched junction bases: 3. CDR3 size: 14 residues. CDR1 SNHLY and CDR2 FYNNEI come from the germline V gene. This CDR3 reads CASSETGSSYEQYF. In DNA form, the CDR3 reads TGTGCCAGCAGTGAGACAGGGTCGTCCTACGAGCAGTACTTC.

The V gene is TRBV10-3, the J gene TRBJ1-1; no firm D call. The CDR3 has 14 residues. Germline V gene data show CDR1 as ENHRY and CDR2 as SYGVKD. V was clipped by 3 bases and J by 3 bases, with 11 bases between them. The CDR3 here is CAISDYSADTEAFF. CDR3 DNA sequence: TGTGCCATCAGTGATTATTCGGCGGACACTGAAGCTTTCTTT.

In its sample, this clonotype was seen a few times. The rearrangement links TRBV11-2 to TRBJ1-1; D call uncertain. The CDR3 has 14 amino acids. The germline V gene has CDR1 SGHAT and CDR2 FQNNGV. V lost 1 base to trimming and J lost 4 bases, with 10 bases between them. The CDR3 DNA reads as TGTGCCAGCAGCTTAGGGGAGGGTCGCACTGAAGCTTTCTTT. This codes for CASSLGEGRTEAFF. Drawing the rest from reference TRBV11-2 and TRBJ1-1, the complete variable domain is EAGVAQSPRYKIIEKRQSVAFWCNPISGHATLYWYQQILGQGPKLLIQFQNNGVVDDSQLPKDRFSAERLKGVDSTLKIQPAKLEDSAVYLCASSLGEGRTEAFFGQGTRLTVV.

This clonotype has a count of ten or more. J is TRBJ2-1 and V is TRBV7-2; D remains ambiguous. CDR3 size: 13 residues. The germline gives CDR1 SGHTA, CDR2 FQGNSA. V was shortened by 4 bases and J by 5 bases, with 9 bases between the two germline ends. The CDR3, as DNA: TGTGCCAGCAGCTCAGACTTAAACAATGAGCAGTTCTTC. It is translated as CASSSDLNNEQFF.

The V gene is TRBV7-6, the J gene TRBJ1-1; TRBD1 might be the D (6 bases). V was shortened by 1 base and J by 5 bases, with 11 bases between the two germline ends. The CDR3 extends over 14 amino acids. The germline V gene encodes CDR1 SGHVS and CDR2 FNYEAQ. CDR3 protein: CASSLGDRRTEAFF. The CDR3 DNA follows: TGTGCCAGCAGCTTAGGAGACAGGCGTACTGAAGCTTTCTTT. Full variable domain (missing parts from reference TRBV7-6 and TRBJ1-1): GAGVSQSPRYKVTKRGQDVALRCDPISGHVSLYWYRQALGQGPEFLTYFNYEAQQDKSGLPNDRFSAERPEGSISTLTIQRTEQRDSAMYRCASSLGDRRTEAFFGQGTRLTVV.